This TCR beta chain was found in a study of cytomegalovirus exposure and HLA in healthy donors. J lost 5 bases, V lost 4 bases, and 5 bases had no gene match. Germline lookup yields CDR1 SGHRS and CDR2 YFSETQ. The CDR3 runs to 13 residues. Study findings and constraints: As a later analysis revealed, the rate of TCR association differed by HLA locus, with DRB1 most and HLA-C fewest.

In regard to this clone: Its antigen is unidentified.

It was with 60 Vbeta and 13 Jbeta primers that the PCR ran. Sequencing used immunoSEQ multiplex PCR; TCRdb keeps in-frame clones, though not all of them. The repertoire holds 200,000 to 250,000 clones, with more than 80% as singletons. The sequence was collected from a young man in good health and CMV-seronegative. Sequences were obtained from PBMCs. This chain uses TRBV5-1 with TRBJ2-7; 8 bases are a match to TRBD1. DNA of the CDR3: TGCGCCAGCAGCCCCCAGGGGGCGGACGAGCAGTACTTC. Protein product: CASSPQGADEQYF.